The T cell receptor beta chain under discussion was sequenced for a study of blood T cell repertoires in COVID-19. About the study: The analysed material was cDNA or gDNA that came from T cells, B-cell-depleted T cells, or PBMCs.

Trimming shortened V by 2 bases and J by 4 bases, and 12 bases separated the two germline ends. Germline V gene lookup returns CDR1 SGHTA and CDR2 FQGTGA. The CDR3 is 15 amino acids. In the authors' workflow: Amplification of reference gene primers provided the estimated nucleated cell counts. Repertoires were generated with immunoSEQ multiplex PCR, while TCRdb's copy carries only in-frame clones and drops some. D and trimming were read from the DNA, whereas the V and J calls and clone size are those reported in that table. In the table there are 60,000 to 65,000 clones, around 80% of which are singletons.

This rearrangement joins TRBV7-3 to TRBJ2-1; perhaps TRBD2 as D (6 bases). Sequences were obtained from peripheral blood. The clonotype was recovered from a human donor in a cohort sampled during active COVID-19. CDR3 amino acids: CASSLAGSEYNEQFF. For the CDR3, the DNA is TGTGCCAGCAGCTTAGCGGGGTCGGAGTACAATGAGCAGTTCTTC.